A single sample gave rise to the 20 T cell receptor beta chains below, sequenced in a study of shared clonotypes between healthy human individuals. Assay: immunoSEQ multiplex PCR; the TCRdb copy retains only in-frame clones and omits some. The top ten hold roughly 0.45% of the sample, which has roughly 1.5 million clones, 95% to 99% seen once. The source material was naive CD4+ T cells sorted from blood. Described subset: CD45RA+ positively selected. These receptor sequences come from a man aged 30-40 years in good health.

V gene TRBV29-1 combines with J gene TRBJ2-1; 12 nucleotides align to TRBD2. The CDR3 has 18 amino acids. V was pared by 4 bases and J by 4 bases, with 14 bases of the junction left unmatched. CDR1 and CDR2 (germline): SQVTM, ANQGSEA. The CDR3 here is CSVGSLAGGRLNYNEQFF. Here the CDR3 DNA reads TGCAGCGTTGGGTCCCTAGCGGGAGGGAGGTTAAATTACAATGAGCAGTTCTTC.

With regard to this clone: The same CDR3 is also encoded by other DNA sequences in this sample. The chain employs TRBV20-1 and TRBJ1-1; D is possibly TRBD1 (5 bases). Germline V gene lookup returns CDR1 DFQATT and CDR2 SNEGSKA (reference sequence). The CDR3 sequence is 8 residues long. Trimming left V 5 bases short and J 11 bases short, with 6 bases between. In DNA form, the CDR3 reads TGCAGTGCTCGGGGGGCTTTCTTT. Translated, it gives CSARGAFF.

This chain links TRBV5-1 with TRBJ2-7; D gene unclear. V lost 0 bases, J lost 2 bases, and 18 bases lay in between. The CDR3 runs 17 residues. Germline loops: CDR1 SGHRS, CDR2 YFSETQ. For the CDR3, the DNA is TGCGCCAGCAGCTTGGCCTCGGGTCCTGGAATAGCCTACGAGCAGTACTTC. Its protein product is CASSLASGPGIAYEQYF.

This clone appeared once. The chain recombines TRBV11-2 with TRBJ2-7; D unclear. This CDR3 region has 15 residues. Per germline, CDR1 SGHAT and CDR2 FQNNGV. V gave up 3 bases and J gave up 0 bases, with 12 bases separating them. The CDR3 region is CASSFRIPSSYEQYF. Written as DNA, the CDR3 is TGTGCCAGCAGCTTTCGCATCCCCAGCTCCTACGAGCAGTACTTC.

This sequence joins TRBV18 and TRBJ2-7; 8 positions agree with TRBD1. J was trimmed by 5 bases and V by 5 bases; bases with no gene match: 8. The CDR3 consists of 14 residues. Germline V gene sequence: CDR1 KGHSH, CDR2 LQKENI. The CDR3 coding sequence is TGTGCCAGCTCATCCTACGGACAGGGTCACGAGCAGTACTTC. Protein: CASSSYGQGHEQYF.

The chain couples TRBV20-1 to TRBJ2-7; no reliable D call. V dropped 6 bases and J dropped 7 bases, with 10 bases sitting between them. Germline CDR1 DFQATT, CDR2 SNEGSKA (reference sequence). The CDR3 consists of 10 residues. The CDR3 spells CSARYQEQYF. The CDR3 nucleotides read TGCAGTGCCCGTTACCAGGAGCAGTACTTC.

The chain combines TRBV5-8 with TRBJ2-2; possible D gene TRBD2, 5 bases. Germline CDR1 SGHTS, CDR2 YDEGEE. There are 16 residues in the CDR3. The V gene lost 4 bases and the J gene lost 0 bases, with 13 bases spanning the gap. CDR3 loop: CASSRRRTANTGELFF. The DNA for the CDR3 is TGTGCCAGCAGCCGAAGGAGGACGGCGAACACCGGGGAGCTGTTTTTT.

The chain has TRBV7-9 and TRBJ2-5; TRBD1 is a possible D gene (6 bases). Germline loops: CDR1 SEHNR, CDR2 FQNEAQ (reference sequence). The CDR3 has 19 amino acids. Trimming removed 3 bases at V and 5 bases at J, with 28 bases between. CDR3 sequence (DNA): TGTGCCAGCAGCTTTTTTCCGCCGGCAGGGGTATTTCGAGGGGAGACCCAGTACTTC. It encodes CASSFFPPAGVFRGETQYF.

The rearrangement joins TRBV30 to TRBJ2-1; 10 nucleotides agree with TRBD2. The CDR3 has 15 amino acids. After removal of 3 bases from V and 5 bases from J, the junction contained 7 bases not matched to a gene. Germline CDR1 reads GTSNPN; CDR2 reads SVGIG (reference sequence). CDR3 region: CAWSPLAGLNNEQFF. The CDR3 coding sequence is TGTGCCTGGAGCCCACTAGCGGGACTAAACAATGAGCAGTTCTTC.

V is TRBV29-1 and J is TRBJ2-3; D gene unclear. The CDR3 is made up of 12 amino acids. Germline assignment: CDR1 SQVTM and CDR2 ANQGSEA. The V gene lost 0 bases and the J gene lost 6 bases, with 7 bases spanning the gap. The DNA for the CDR3 is TGCAGCGTTGAAGAGGGCTCCGATACGCAGTATTTT. As protein: CSVEEGSDTQYF.

This chain connects TRBV2 to TRBJ2-1; TRBD2 aligns across 10 bases. Germline lookup yields CDR1 SNHLY and CDR2 FYNNEI. The CDR3 runs to 15 residues. The trim removed 2 bases at V and 8 bases at J, leaving 6 bases unmatched. The CDR3 DNA sequence: TGTGCCAGCAGTGAACGGGCTAGCGGGAGCGATGAGCAGTTCTTC. Translation gives CASSERASGSDEQFF.

This sequence joins TRBV28 and TRBJ2-7; 13 bases are shared with TRBD2. Per the germline V gene, CDR1 is MDHEN and CDR2 is SYDVKM. V was pared by 6 bases and J by 2 bases, with 7 bases of the junction left unmatched. CDR3 size: 16 residues. The CDR3 coding sequence is TGTGCCAGCAGCGGGCGGACTAGCGGGAGCCCCTACGAGCAGTACTTC. This codes for CASSGRTSGSPYEQYF.

This chain joins TRBV7-2 and TRBJ2-1; 9 bases fit TRBD2. This CDR3 has 16 residues. The J segment lost 7 bases and the V segment lost 1 base, leaving 8 bases of the junction unmatched. CDR1 and CDR2 (germline): SGHTA, FQGNSA. CDR3 in DNA: TGTGCCAGCAGCTTAGAGTTAGCGGGAGCGGGGAATGAGCAGTTCTTC. Its protein product is CASSLELAGAGNEQFF.

A note on this clone: Other nucleotide sequences in the sample specify the same CDR3. The chain is built from TRBV18 and TRBJ2-7; 8 bases match TRBD1. The ends lost 4 bases at V and 5 bases at J; junction bases unmatched: 1. The CDR3 totals 12 residues. CDR1 is KGHSH and CDR2 is LQKENI in the germline V gene. The CDR3 bases are TGTGCCAGCTCACAGACAGGGGACGAGCAGTACTTC. This encodes CASSQTGDEQYF. Full variable domain (rest looked up from reference TRBV18 and TRBJ2-7): NAGVMQNPRHLVRRRGQEARLRCSPMKGHSHVYWYRQLPEEGLKFMVYLQKENIIDESGMPKERFSAEFPKEGPSILRIQQVVRGDSAAYFCASSQTGDEQYFGPGTRLTVT.

The V and J genes are TRBV6-1 and TRBJ2-7; D is perhaps TRBD2 (6 bases). The CDR3 extends over 14 amino acids. The germline V gene has CDR1 MNHNS and CDR2 SASEGT. V was pared by 6 bases and J by 0 bases, with 12 bases between. DNA for the CDR3: TGTGCCAGCAGGGAAAAGACTAGCTCCTACGAGCAGTACTTC. This codes for CASREKTSSYEQYF.

The rearrangement links TRBV5-8 to TRBJ1-4; 9 bases agree with TRBD1. With V trimmed by 4 bases and J by 0 bases, 10 bases remained unmatched. This CDR3 comprises 18 residues. Germline V CDR1 and CDR2: SGHTS, YDEGEE. CDR3 coding DNA: TGTGCCAGCAGCCCCCGGGACAGGGCCCTTGCAACTAATGAAAAACTGTTTTTT. This encodes CASSPRDRALATNEKLFF.

About this clone itself: Other nucleotide sequences from this sample produce the same CDR3. For the CDR3, the DNA is TGCAGCGTCGGGACGGACTCCTACGAGCAGTACTTC. Its translation is CSVGTDSYEQYF. The chain joins TRBV29-1 to TRBJ2-7; D may correspond to TRBD1 or TRBD2 (5 bases each). The CDR3 length is 12 residues. Looked up from germline, CDR1 is SQVTM and CDR2 is ANQGSEA. Trimming shortened V by 6 bases and J by 0 bases, and 9 bases separated the two germline ends.

V gene TRBV10-3 combines with J gene TRBJ1-3; D gene ambiguous. The germline V gene encodes CDR1 ENHRY and CDR2 SYGVKD. Trimming pared 6 bases from V and 4 bases from J, leaving 7 bases between. The CDR3 length is 12 residues. In DNA form, the CDR3 reads TGTGCCATCAGCCCTGGGGGAAACACCATATATTTT. Translating gives CAISPGGNTIYF.

V and J are TRBV5-1 and TRBJ1-1; D may be TRBD1 (6 bases). Trimming left V 3 bases short and J 2 bases short, with 14 bases between. CDR1 SGHRS and CDR2 YFSETQ come from the germline V gene. This CDR3 is 15 amino acids long. CDR3 in DNA: TGCGCCAGCAGCTGGGGGCCGGGGGCAAACACTGAAGCTTTCTTT. It codes for CASSWGPGANTEAFF.

The chain combines TRBV5-1 with TRBJ2-7; possibly TRBD2 for D (5 bases). V gave up 5 bases and J gave up 3 bases, with 18 bases separating them. CDR1 and CDR2 from the germline V gene are SGHRS and YFSETQ. The CDR3 spans 15 residues. In nucleotides, the CDR3 is TGCGCCAGCAGAAAGGAGGAATTACCCAGCTACGAGCAGTACTTC. It is translated as CASRKEELPSYEQYF.